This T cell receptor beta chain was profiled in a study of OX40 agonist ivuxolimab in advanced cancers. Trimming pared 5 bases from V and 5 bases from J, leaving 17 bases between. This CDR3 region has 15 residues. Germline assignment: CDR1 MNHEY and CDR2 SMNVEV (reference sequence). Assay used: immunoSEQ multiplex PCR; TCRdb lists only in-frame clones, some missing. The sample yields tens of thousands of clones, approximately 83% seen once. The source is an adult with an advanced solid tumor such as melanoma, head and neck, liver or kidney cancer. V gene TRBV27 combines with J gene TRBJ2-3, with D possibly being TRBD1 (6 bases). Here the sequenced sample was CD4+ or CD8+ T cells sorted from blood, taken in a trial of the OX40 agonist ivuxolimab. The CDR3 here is CASSPRLRGRDTQYF. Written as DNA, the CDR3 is TGTGCCAGCAGTCCCCGACTCAGGGGAAGAGATACGCAGTATTTT.